The 14 T cell receptor beta chains in this list originate from one sample, sequenced in a study of shared clonotypes between healthy human individuals. Profiled with immunoSEQ multiplex PCR; TCRdb holds only in-frame clones, not every one. The sample contains 2,500,000 or so clones, around 90% of which appear only once. The sequenced sample was naive CD4+ T cells sorted from blood. Subset described: CD45RA+ positively selected. Every receptor here comes from a man between 18 and 29 years old in good health.

The chain uses TRBV15 and TRBJ1-5, with 10 bases fitting TRBD1. This CDR3 spans 14 amino acids. CDR1 is LNHNV, CDR2 YYDKDF, per germline (reference sequence). J lost 10 bases, V lost 3 bases, and 6 bases had no gene match. The CDR3 sequence: CATSSRDRGLPQHF. The CDR3 DNA is TGTGCCACCAGCAGCCGGGACAGGGGTCTACCCCAGCATTTT.

This clone was detected once. Different DNA sequences within this sample yield the same CDR3. The chain uses TRBV11-3 and TRBJ2-5, with D perhaps being TRBD1 or TRBD2 (5 bases each). This CDR3 contains 15 residues. Germline V gene sequence: CDR1 SGHNT, CDR2 YENEEA. The V end lost 1 base, the J end lost 3 bases, and 12 bases lay between the germline ends. CDR3 sequence (DNA): TGTGCCAGCAGCTTAGGGGGACGCAGGGAAGAGACCCAGTACTTC. Its translation: CASSLGGRREETQYF.

This clone has just one count. The chain couples TRBV20-1 to TRBJ1-2; no clear D. The CDR3 length is 11 residues. Trimming shortened V by 6 bases and J by 8 bases, and 13 bases separated the two germline ends. Per germline, CDR1 DFQATT and CDR2 SNEGSKA (reference sequence). CDR3 protein: CSADAQWGYTF. The CDR3 nucleotides read TGCAGTGCAGACGCCCAGTGGGGCTACACCTTC.

Comments on this clone: This specimen includes other DNA sequences encoding the same CDR3. The chain recombines TRBV2 with TRBJ1-5; D might be TRBD1 (6 bases). Germline V gene sequence: CDR1 SNHLY, CDR2 FYNNEI. The ends were cut back, 2 bases at V and 0 bases at J, with 8 bases in the middle. CDR3 length: 15 residues. The CDR3 loop is CASSEQGYSNQPQHF. The CDR3 DNA follows: TGTGCCAGCAGTGAACAGGGGTATAGCAATCAGCCCCAGCATTTT.

The chain carries TRBV10-2 and TRBJ2-4; 12 bases are shared with TRBD2. Trimming cost V 4 bases and J 1 base; bases outside gene matches: 2. Germline V gene lookup returns CDR1 WSHSY and CDR2 SAAADI. The CDR3 is made up of 16 amino acids. CDR3 sequence (DNA): TGCGCCAGCAGTGCTAGCGGGAGGGGCGCCAAAAACATTCAGTACTTC. It is translated as CASSASGRGAKNIQYF.

The chain recombines TRBV6-5 with TRBJ1-6; perhaps TRBD1 as D (5 bases). Germline V gives CDR1 MNHEY, CDR2 SVGAGI. The CDR3 sequence is 16 residues long. V lost 0 bases to trimming and J lost 5 bases, with 11 bases between them. CDR3 loop: CASSYSGRGDNSPLHF. CDR3 nucleotides: TGTGCCAGCAGTTACTCGGGCCGGGGGGATAATTCACCCCTCCACTTT.

Comments on this clone: This sample includes further DNA sequences coding for the same CDR3. The V and J genes are TRBV10-3 and TRBJ2-1, with D possibly TRBD1 on 5 matching bases. V lost 4 bases and J lost 0, with 10 bases in between. This CDR3 has 15 amino acids. Germline V CDR1 and CDR2: ENHRY, SYGVKD. The CDR3 region has the DNA TGTGCCATCAGTGGAGGAGACAGCTCCTACAATGAGCAGTTCTTC. Its protein is CAISGGDSSYNEQFF.

As regards this clone: The sample has other DNA sequences that encode this CDR3 too. The chain is built from TRBV7-9 and TRBJ2-5; the D gene is possibly TRBD2 (6 bases). V shed 5 bases and J shed 5 bases, with 12 bases lying between them. CDR1 is SEHNR, CDR2 FQNEAQ, per germline (reference sequence). The CDR3 sequence is 13 residues long. DNA of the CDR3: TGTGCCAGCAGCCTTGCTGGGGGGGAGACCCAGTACTTC. Translated, it gives CASSLAGGETQYF.

V and J are TRBV5-4 and TRBJ2-1; 11 nucleotides agree with TRBD2. V was pared by 1 base and J by 6 bases, with 9 bases of the junction left unmatched. Germline CDR1 and CDR2: SGHNT and YYREEE (reference sequence). This CDR3 has 17 residues. Here the CDR3 reads CASSLLLLAGGRNEQFF. CDR3 nucleotide sequence: TGTGCCAGCAGCTTGCTTTTGTTAGCGGGGGGGCGCAATGAGCAGTTCTTC.

The V call is TRBV7-9, the J call TRBJ2-7; possible D gene TRBD2, 6 bases. Germline CDR1 SEHNR, CDR2 FQNEAQ (reference sequence). The CDR3 length is 15 residues. The ends were cut back, 2 bases at V and 6 bases at J, with 17 bases in the middle. CDR3 protein: CASSLSGTPLSEQYF. CDR3 sequence (DNA): TGTGCCAGCAGCTTATCCGGGACTCCCCTCTCCGAGCAGTACTTC.

The rearrangement joins TRBV2 to TRBJ1-4; TRBD1 agrees at 8 bases. This CDR3 is built from 13 residues. V dropped 7 bases and J dropped 8; count of bases not matched to a gene: 6. Germline CDR1 reads SNHLY; CDR2 reads FYNNEI. CDR3 in amino acids: CASNSGTGEKLFF. CDR3 sequence (DNA): TGTGCCAGCAATTCCGGGACAGGAGAAAAACTGTTTTTT.

This clone appeared once. V and J are TRBV6-6 and TRBJ2-7; D uncertain. Looked up from germline, CDR1 is MNHNY and CDR2 is SVGAGI (reference sequence). V lost 2 bases to trimming and J lost 6 bases, with 14 bases between them. The CDR3 covers 14 residues. The CDR3 region is CASSYVFQRAEQYF. The DNA of the CDR3 is TGTGCCAGCAGTTACGTCTTCCAACGGGCCGAGCAGTACTTC.

This clone was recorded a few times. The V call is TRBV5-1, the J call TRBJ1-1; D is undetermined. Germline V gene data show CDR1 as SGHRS and CDR2 as YFSETQ. The CDR3 extends over 13 amino acids. The V and J ends lost 5 bases and 1 base respectively, with 9 bases between them. The CDR3 reads CASRRTGNTEAFF. The CDR3 coding sequence is TGCGCCAGCAGGCGGACGGGGAACACTGAAGCTTTCTTT.

In nucleotides, the CDR3 is TGTGCCAGCAGTCCAACAACCCTAATCGGACAGGGGAGCTATGGCTACACCTTC. Translating it yields CASSPTTLIGQGSYGYTF. The rearrangement uses TRBV27 and TRBJ1-2, with TRBD1 matching over 9 bases. CDR1 and CDR2 (germline): MNHEY, SMNVEV (reference sequence). CDR3 length equals 18 residues. The J segment lost 4 bases and the V segment lost 5 bases, leaving 17 bases of the junction unmatched.